Included here is one T cell receptor (beta chain) sequence, with context. TCRdb reprocessed the 5' RACE reads with MiXCR, giving one entry per CDR3 protein. The sample has roughly 70,000 distinct CDR3 sequences, around 14% seen once. The sample is drawn from a study of early T cells in non-severe SARS-CoV-2 infection. On the study more broadly: Alpha and beta chains were unpaired, from unsorted whole-blood bulk RNA.

The germline V gene has CDR1 SQVTM and CDR2 ANQGSEA. Trimming took 0 bases from V and 2 from J, leaving 2 bases between them. This CDR3 spans 12 amino acids. The chain is built from TRBV29-1 and TRBJ1-5; D not resolved. The TCR was taken from an adult who was a healthcare worker with PCR-confirmed SARS-CoV-2 infection or an uninfected control (not recorded which). The sequenced material came from whole blood. This CDR3 is CSVEEGNQPQHF. In DNA form, the CDR3 reads TGCAGCGTTGAAGAGGGCAATCAGCCCCAGCATTTT.